The 2 T cell receptor beta chains in this list originate from one sample, sequenced in a study of a mutant IDH1 vaccine in newly diagnosed glioma (dated by TCRdb to about 2021). The time point label, read with the paper, signifies: baseline, week 1 (first vaccination visit). The treatment or condition label on this specimen signifies: pre-vaccination baseline after standard-of-care therapy. Library preparation was by the immunoSEQ multiplex PCR assay. TCRdb took this table from immuneACCESS and kept in-frame rearrangements with V and J called. Such tables lack part of the clones; where checked against another copy, unresolved V genes explain under half of the gap, and the rest is unexplained. Within this sample are tens of thousands of clones, with about 86% of them counted one time only. The ten largest clones capture around 3% of the sample. The sample in question was PBMCs, obtained from a glioma patient treated with radiotherapy, temozolomide or both. Receptors were obtained from a man between 25 and 39 years old with glioma.

A word on this clone: The sample carries other DNA sequences with the same CDR3. The chain recombines TRBV5-1 with TRBJ1-3, with a weak D call TRBD1 (6 bases). Germline CDR1 is SGHRS and CDR2 is YFSETQ. The V and J ends lost 3 bases and 0 bases respectively, with 13 bases between them. The CDR3 consists of 16 residues. The CDR3 DNA is TGCGCCAGCAGCTACACCAGGGGCAGCTCTGGAAACACCATATATTTT. Its translation is CASSYTRGSSGNTIYF.

The chain couples TRBV2 to TRBJ2-1; TRBD1 might be the D (6 bases). Germline values: CDR1 SNHLY, CDR2 FYNNEI. Trimming left V 8 bases short and J 2 bases short, with 13 bases between. The CDR3 is made up of 14 amino acids. CDR3 bases: TGTGCCAGCCGAACCGGGACAACCTACAATGAGCAGTTCTTC. Amino acid sequence: CASRTGTTYNEQFF.